Sequencing of this TCR beta chain was carried out in a study of blood T cell repertoires in COVID-19. Study overall: T cells, B-cell-depleted T cells, or PBMCs supplied cDNA or gDNA.

The CDR3 loop spans 13 amino acids. Germline V gene lookup returns CDR1 SGDLS and CDR2 YYNGEE. V was cut by 0 bases and J by 6 bases, with 9 bases left in between. Each exposed participant met a COVID-19 case in the 2 weeks preceding study entry. The table came from immunoSEQ multiplex PCR; TCRdb's copy has only in-frame clones and leaves some out. Altogether 150,000 to 200,000 clones are present, more than 75% being singletons, with the ten largest covering under 15%. The sequence came from a man in his 60s who had been exposed to COVID-19. This chain uses TRBV9 with TRBJ1-1, with no clear D. Sequences were obtained from PBMCs or T cells enriched from blood (not recorded which). The CDR3 here is CASSVAGGAEAFF. CDR3 DNA: TGTGCCAGCAGCGTAGCGGGCGGGGCTGAAGCTTTCTTT.